These T cell receptor beta chains were read from a single sample in a study of T cells in Graves' hyperthyroidism and ophthalmopathy. TCRdb re-called the multiplex PCR reads through MiXCR, storing one row per CDR3 protein. The sample contains a few hundred thousand distinct CDR3 sequences, more than 12% of which appear only once. Sequencing was done on a sample of blood. The source of these receptors is a woman aged 25-40 years with Graves' ophthalmopathy. Each CDR3 is given with its conserved first and last residue. A D gene is named only where the DNA matches it firmly. Clone size appears in some rows only: once, few, many, or a class for an expanded clone.

J gene | D gene | V gene | clone size | CDR3 DNA | CDR3 protein
TRBJ2-3 | . | TRBV6-1 | . | TGTGCCAGCAGCCGGGACACTAGCACAGATACGCAGTATTTT | CASSRDTSTDTQYF
TRBJ1-1 | . | TRBV12-3/TRBV12-4 | . | TGTGCCAGCAGTTTAGGGGTGGGTGTCACTGAAGCTTTCTTT | CASSLGVGVTEAFF
TRBJ2-5 | TRBD1 | TRBV2 | many | TGTGCCAGCACCGACAGGGGGGACGAGACCCAGTACTTC | CASTDRGDETQYF
TRBJ1-1 | . | TRBV6-5 | many | TGTGCCAGCAGTTACGTCCAGATCCTGAACACTGAAGCTTTCTTT | CASSYVQILNTEAFF
TRBJ1-1 | . | TRBV9 | many | TGTGCCAGCAGCGCTGGTTCATTGGGCAAAACTGAAGCTTTCTTT | CASSAGSLGKTEAFF
TRBJ2-7 | . | TRBV19 | . | TGTGCCAGTAAAACTCAGGCCTACTCCTACGAGCAGTACTTC | CASKTQAYSYEQYF
TRBJ2-7 | . | TRBV12-3/TRBV12-4 | . | TGTGCCAGCTCCTCGGTTGGGGATATTTCGGAGCAGTACTTC | CASSSVGDISEQYF
TRBJ2-7 | . | TRBV27 | many | TGTGCCAGCAGAATGGGGCAGAACGCCTACGAGCAGTACTTC | CASRMGQNAYEQYF
TRBJ2-5 | . | TRBV28 | many | TGTGCCAGCAGTTCTTACGGAGAGACCCAGTACTTC | CASSSYGETQYF
TRBJ2-1 | . | TRBV6-1 | . | TGTGCCAGCAGTACTAACCCACCGAGGACCCAACCCAATGAGCAGTTCTTC | CASSTNPPRTQPNEQFF
TRBJ1-4 | . | TRBV4-1 | . | TGCGCCAGCAGCCATCTATCTCGACAGTACCATACTAATGAAAAACTGTTTTTT | CASSHLSRQYHTNEKLFF
TRBJ1-6 | . | TRBV7-2 | few | TGTGCCAGCAGCTTATTTCCAGGGACGGACTATAATTCACCCCTCCACTTT | CASSLFPGTDYNSPLHF
TRBJ1-4 | TRBD1 | TRBV27 | . | TGTGCCAGCAGCCCGGGACAGGGATTAACTAATGAAAAACTGTTTTTT | CASSPGQGLTNEKLFF
TRBJ2-2 | . | TRBV19 | few | TGTGCCAGCACCTGGGGATCGATCGGGGAGCTGTTTTTT | CASTWGSIGELFF
TRBJ2-2 | . | TRBV25-1 | . | TGTGCCAGCAGTGAGTTCCCTTTGACAGCAACGACCGGGGAGCTGTTTTTT | CASSEFPLTATTGELFF
TRBJ2-7 | . | TRBV2 | many | TGTGCCAGCAGTGAAGACGGCTACGAGCAGTACTTC | CASSEDGYEQYF
TRBJ2-5 | . | TRBV12-3/TRBV12-4 | many | TGTGCCAGCAGCCCCCTCGGCATGGAGACCCAGTACTTC | CASSPLGMETQYF
TRBJ2-7 | . | TRBV6-1 | many | TGTGCCAGCAGTGAAGCGCGTGTTTCCCTCGATGTCCTTAGGGAGCAGTACTTC | CASSEARVSLDVLREQYF
TRBJ2-3 | . | TRBV20-1 | many | TGCAGTGCTTTTCCTCCCTTGGACTACGAGACAGATACGCAGTATTTT | CSAFPPLDYETDTQYF
TRBJ1-2 | TRBD1 | TRBV12-3/TRBV12-4 | few | TGTGCCAGCAGCCCGACAGGGGTTAGCTATGGCTACACCTTC | CASSPTGVSYGYTF
TRBJ2-1 | . | TRBV20-1 | . | TGCAGTGTAGGTCGCAGGAGCTCCTACAATGAGCAGTTCTTC | CSVGRRSSYNEQFF
TRBJ1-2 | TRBD1 | TRBV7-8 | many | TGTGCCAGCAGCTTAGTCTCACTCGGACAGGGGACCACTAACTATGGCTACACCTTC | CASSLVSLGQGTTNYGYTF
TRBJ2-7 | . | TRBV13 | many | TGTGCCAGCAGCTGGATCACGGGGAAGAGCTCCTACGAGCAGTACTTC | CASSWITGKSSYEQYF
TRBJ2-7 | . | TRBV3-1 | many | TGTGCCAGCAGCTGGGGACCGCAATCCTACGAGCAGTACTTC | CASSWGPQSYEQYF
TRBJ1-3 | . | TRBV7-2 | few | TGTCCCAGCAGCCGCCTCGGGTCTGGAAACACCATATATTTT | CPSSRLGSGNTIYF
TRBJ1-1 | . | TRBV18 | many | TGTGCCAGCTCACCGGCCGCGGGGCACGACACTGAAGCTTTCTTT | CASSPAAGHDTEAFF
TRBJ2-5 | . | TRBV15 | many | TGTGCCACCAGTTCGACGAGGACCCCCCGCCAGTACTTC | CATSSTRTPRQYF
TRBJ2-2 | . | TRBV15 | . | TGTGCCACCAGCAGAGATCGTGGGGCGGCCGGGGAGCTGTTTTTT | CATSRDRGAAGELFF
TRBJ2-3 | TRBD2 | TRBV2 | many | TGTGCCAGCAGTGGACTAGCGGGGAGATCTAGCACAGATACGCAGTATTTT | CASSGLAGRSSTDTQYF
TRBJ2-4 | . | TRBV18 | many | TGTGCCAGCTCACCTGAGACAGGTGTAGCCAAAAACATTCAGTACTTC | CASSPETGVAKNIQYF
TRBJ1-1 | TRBD1 | TRBV5-4 | few | TGTGCCAGCAGCTTGCCAGGGGGCTGGACTGAAGCTTTCTTT | CASSLPGGWTEAFF
TRBJ2-3 | TRBD1 | TRBV25-1 | few | TGTGCCAGCTCAGACAGGGACACGCAGTATTTT | CASSDRDTQYF
TRBJ2-7 | TRBD1 | TRBV30 | many | TGTGCCGGGGGACAGGGGTACGAGCAGTACTTC | CAGGQGYEQYF
TRBJ2-1 | TRBD1 | TRBV20-1 | many | TGCAGTGCTAAGAGGGACAGTTCCTACAATGAGCAGTTCTTC | CSAKRDSSYNEQFF
TRBJ1-1 | . | TRBV13 | many | TGTGCCAGCAGCTTCAAGGGGGGAACTGAAGCTTTCTTT | CASSFKGGTEAFF
TRBJ1-5 | . | TRBV30 | many | TGTGCCTGGAGTGTGTCCCCCTCTCAGCCCCAGCATTTT | CAWSVSPSQPQHF
TRBJ2-5 | . | TRBV5-1 | . | TGCGCCAGCAGCTTGGGGCCGCGGAAGGATGCGGAGACCCAGTACTTC | CASSLGPRKDAETQYF
TRBJ2-1 | . | TRBV27 | many | TGTGCCAGCAGTTTTTTAAACAACAATGAGCAGTTCTTC | CASSFLNNNEQFF
TRBJ2-2 | . | TRBV2 | . | TGTGCCTCCGGGGAGCGGATTAACACCGGGGAGCTGTTTTTT | CASGERINTGELFF
TRBJ1-5 | . | TRBV27 | many | TGTGCCAGCAGCTCCCTTGGGAGGGCTCGCTATAGCAATCAGCCCCAGCATTTT | CASSSLGRARYSNQPQHF